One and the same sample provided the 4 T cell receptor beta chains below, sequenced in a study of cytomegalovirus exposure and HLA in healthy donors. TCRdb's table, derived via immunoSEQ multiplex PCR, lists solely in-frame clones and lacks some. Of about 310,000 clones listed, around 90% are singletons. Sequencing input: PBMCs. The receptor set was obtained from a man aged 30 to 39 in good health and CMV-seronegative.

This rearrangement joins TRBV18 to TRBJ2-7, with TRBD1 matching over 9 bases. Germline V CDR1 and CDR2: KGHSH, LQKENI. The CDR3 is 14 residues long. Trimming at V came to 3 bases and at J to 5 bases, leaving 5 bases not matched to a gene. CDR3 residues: CASSPDRGNHEQYF. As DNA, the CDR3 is TGTGCCAGCTCACCGGACAGGGGAAACCACGAGCAGTACTTC.

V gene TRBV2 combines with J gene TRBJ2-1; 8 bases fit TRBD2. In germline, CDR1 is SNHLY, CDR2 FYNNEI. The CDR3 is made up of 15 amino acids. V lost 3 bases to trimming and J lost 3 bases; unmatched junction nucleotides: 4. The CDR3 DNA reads TGTGCCAGCAGTGATACGGGGGGGGTCTACAATGAGCAGTTCTTC. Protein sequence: CASSDTGGVYNEQFF.

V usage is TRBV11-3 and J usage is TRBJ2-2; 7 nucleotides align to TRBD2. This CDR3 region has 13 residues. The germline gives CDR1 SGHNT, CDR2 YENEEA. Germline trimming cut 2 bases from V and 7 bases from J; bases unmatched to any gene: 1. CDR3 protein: CASSLTGGGELFF. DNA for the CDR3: TGTGCCAGCAGCTTAACGGGGGGCGGGGAGCTGTTTTTT.

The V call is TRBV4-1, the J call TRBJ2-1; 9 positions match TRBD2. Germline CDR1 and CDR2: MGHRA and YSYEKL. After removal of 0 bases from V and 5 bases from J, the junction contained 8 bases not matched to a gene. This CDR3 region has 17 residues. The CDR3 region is CASSQEQGLAGDNEQFF. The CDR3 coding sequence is TGCGCCAGCAGCCAAGAGCAGGGACTAGCAGGTGACAATGAGCAGTTCTTC.